A selection of T cell receptor beta chains follows, all from one sample in a study of circulating tumor DNA in untreated peripheral T-cell lymphoma. Sequencing used immunoSEQ multiplex PCR; TCRdb keeps in-frame clones, though not all of them. The sample carries 6,000 to 8,000 clones, roughly 80% recorded once. What was sequenced was tumor tissue. These receptors were obtained from a human donor with peripheral T-cell lymphoma. Both conserved end residues are part of each CDR3. Fields, in order: clone size, V gene, J gene, D gene, CDR3 DNA, CDR3 protein. D genes are given only for firm matches. A clone size is listed for some rows: how often the clone was seen (once, few, many), or a class if it is expanded.

clone size: .
V gene: TRBV6-8
J gene: TRBJ1-4
D gene: TRBD1
CDR3 DNA: TGTGCCAGCAGTTATGACAGGGGGCGAGAAAAACTGTTTTTT
CDR3 protein: CASSYDRGREKLFF

clone size: .
V gene: TRBV6-8
J gene: TRBJ1-1
D gene: .
CDR3 DNA: TGTGCCAGCAGTGCGTTTGGGGGTTGGTACACTGAAGCTTTCTTT
CDR3 protein: CASSAFGGWYTEAFF

clone size: .
V gene: TRBV19
J gene: TRBJ1-1
D gene: .
CDR3 DNA: TGTGCCAGTAGTTCCCGACTCCGAGGCCGAGCTGAAGCTTTCTTT
CDR3 protein: CASSSRLRGRAEAFF

clone size: .
V gene: TRBV2
J gene: TRBJ2-2
D gene: .
CDR3 DNA: TGTGCCAGCGGTCTTAATCGGTACTCCGGGGAGCTGTTTTTT
CDR3 protein: CASGLNRYSGELFF

clone size: once
V gene: TRBV4-1
J gene: TRBJ2-5
D gene: TRBD2
CDR3 DNA: TGCGCCAGCAGCCAAGATGAGGCGCTAGCGGGAGGTGAGACCCAGTACTTC
CDR3 protein: CASSQDEALAGGETQYF

clone size: .
V gene: TRBV7-6
J gene: TRBJ2-3
D gene: TRBD2
CDR3 DNA: TGTGCCAGCAGCTTACACGGACGGACTAGCGGGTACCTATTTTTCGGCACAGATACGCAGTATTTT
CDR3 protein: CASSLHGRTSGYLFFGTDTQYF

clone size: .
V gene: TRBV15
J gene: TRBJ2-5
D gene: TRBD1
CDR3 DNA: TGTGCCACTGGAAGTGGGGACAGGGTGGAGACCCAGTACTTC
CDR3 protein: CATGSGDRVETQYF

clone size: .
V gene: TRBV2
J gene: TRBJ2-5
D gene: .
CDR3 DNA: TGTGCCAGCAGAAACAGGGGACTCGGGTTAGAGACCCAGTACTTC
CDR3 protein: CASRNRGLGLETQYF

clone size: large
V gene: TRBV28
J gene: TRBJ2-7
D gene: TRBD1
CDR3 DNA: TGTGCCAGCAGTTTAGGGACAGGGGACGAGCAGTACTTC
CDR3 protein: CASSLGTGDEQYF

clone size: .
V gene: TRBV30
J gene: TRBJ1-3
D gene: .
CDR3 DNA: TGTGCCTGGAGTGAGAACAGCGAGTCTGGAAACACCATATATTTT
CDR3 protein: CAWSENSESGNTIYF

clone size: .
V gene: TRBV6-7
J gene: TRBJ2-7
D gene: TRBD2
CDR3 DNA: TGTGCCAGCAGTACGACTAGCGGCTACGAGCAGTACTTC
CDR3 protein: CASSTTSGYEQYF

clone size: .
V gene: TRBV19
J gene: TRBJ2-1
D gene: TRBD2
CDR3 DNA: TGTGCCAGTAGTATAGGACTAGCGGGAGGTAATGAGCAGTTCTTC
CDR3 protein: CASSIGLAGGNEQFF

clone size: .
V gene: TRBV6-8
J gene: TRBJ1-3
D gene: .
CDR3 DNA: TGTGCCAGCAGTCGGATCTCTGGAAACACCATATATTTT
CDR3 protein: CASSRISGNTIYF

clone size: .
V gene: TRBV19
J gene: TRBJ2-5
D gene: .
CDR3 DNA: TGTGCCGGACCCAGGGCGGACCAAGAGACCCAGTACTTC
CDR3 protein: CAGPRADQETQYF

clone size: .
V gene: TRBV18
J gene: TRBJ1-4
D gene: .
CDR3 DNA: TGTGCCAGCTCATCTGGGGCGGGAGCAACTAATGAAAAACTGTTTTTT
CDR3 protein: CASSSGAGATNEKLFF

clone size: .
V gene: TRBV19
J gene: TRBJ1-3
D gene: .
CDR3 DNA: TGTGCCAGTAGTACGGACGCCGGGACCGACTCTGGAAACACCATATATTTT
CDR3 protein: CASSTDAGTDSGNTIYF

clone size: .
V gene: TRBV15
J gene: TRBJ2-3
D gene: TRBD2
CDR3 DNA: TGTGCCACCAGCAGAGCTAGCGGGAGGCTCACAGATACGCAGTATTTT
CDR3 protein: CATSRASGRLTDTQYF

clone size: .
V gene: TRBV23-1
J gene: TRBJ1-5
D gene: .
CDR3 DNA: TGCGCCAGCAGTCAAGTAAAGGACAATCGTAGCAATCAGCCCCAGCATTTT
CDR3 protein: CASSQVKDNRSNQPQHF

clone size: .
V gene: TRBV30
J gene: TRBJ1-5
D gene: .
CDR3 DNA: TGTGCCTGGAGCCAAGGACAGCCCAATCAGCCCCAGCATTTT
CDR3 protein: CAWSQGQPNQPQHF

clone size: .
V gene: TRBV19
J gene: TRBJ2-1
D gene: .
CDR3 DNA: TGTGCCACTGAAGGCCGGGGCAGGCAGTTCTTC
CDR3 protein: CATEGRGRQFF

clone size: .
V gene: TRBV6-4
J gene: TRBJ1-5
D gene: .
CDR3 DNA: TGTGCCATCAGTGCAGGGGTCAATCAGCCCCAGCATTTT
CDR3 protein: CAISAGVNQPQHF

clone size: .
V gene: TRBV23-1
J gene: TRBJ2-1
D gene: .
CDR3 DNA: TGCGCCAGCAGTCAATTGCGACAGCAGAGCTCCTACAATGAGCAGTTCTTC
CDR3 protein: CASSQLRQQSSYNEQFF

clone size: .
V gene: TRBV29-1
J gene: TRBJ2-7
D gene: TRBD2
CDR3 DNA: TGCAGCGCATTAGCGGGAGAGAGGTACGAGCAGTACTTC
CDR3 protein: CSALAGERYEQYF

clone size: .
V gene: TRBV28
J gene: TRBJ1-2
D gene: TRBD1
CDR3 DNA: TGTGCCAGCAGCGGGGACAGTACTAACTATGGCTACACCTTC
CDR3 protein: CASSGDSTNYGYTF

clone size: .
V gene: TRBV1
J gene: TRBJ1-2
D gene: .
CDR3 DNA: TGCGCCAGCAGTCCAATCGGACTCCAACGGCGTGGCTACACCTTC
CDR3 protein: CASSPIGLQRRGYTF

clone size: .
V gene: TRBV19
J gene: TRBJ2-7
D gene: .
CDR3 DNA: TGTGCCAGTAGTTCAGACAGCGTCGAGCAGTACTTC
CDR3 protein: CASSSDSVEQYF

clone size: once
V gene: TRBV19
J gene: TRBJ2-7
D gene: .
CDR3 DNA: TGTGCCAGTAGTAAGGGGCGCGCCTACGAGCAGTACTTC
CDR3 protein: CASSKGRAYEQYF

clone size: medium-sized
V gene: TRBV14
J gene: TRBJ1-4
D gene: .
CDR3 DNA: TGTGCCAGCAGCCAAGCGGGCCGCGCGCTTTTT
CDR3 protein: CASSQAGRALF

clone size: once
V gene: TRBV5-1
J gene: TRBJ2-2
D gene: .
CDR3 DNA: TGCGCCAGCAGCTTGGGTCAGCTGAACACCGGGGAGCTGTTTTTT
CDR3 protein: CASSLGQLNTGELFF

clone size: .
V gene: TRBV10-2
J gene: TRBJ1-1
D gene: TRBD1
CDR3 DNA: TGCGCCAGCAACAGGGGGCGCGGGGGCACTGAAGCTTTCTTT
CDR3 protein: CASNRGRGGTEAFF

clone size: .
V gene: TRBV28
J gene: TRBJ1-1
D gene: TRBD1
CDR3 DNA: TGTGCCAGCAGTTTCAGTGGGGACAGGGTCTATGGGACTGAAGCTTTCTTT
CDR3 protein: CASSFSGDRVYGTEAFF

clone size: .
V gene: TRBV29-1
J gene: TRBJ2-1
D gene: TRBD2
CDR3 DNA: TGCAGCGTTGAGGCTAGCGGCTACAATGAGCAGTTCTTC
CDR3 protein: CSVEASGYNEQFF

clone size: .
V gene: TRBV4-1
J gene: TRBJ2-7
D gene: .
CDR3 DNA: TGCGCCAGCAGCCAAGGGCCCCGGGGCTACGAGCAGTACTTC
CDR3 protein: CASSQGPRGYEQYF

clone size: once
V gene: TRBV2
J gene: TRBJ2-3
D gene: TRBD1
CDR3 DNA: TGTGCCAGCATGAGGGACAGGGGGCTATATACGCAGTATTTT
CDR3 protein: CASMRDRGLYTQYF

clone size: .
V gene: TRBV23-1
J gene: TRBJ1-5
D gene: TRBD1
CDR3 DNA: TGCGCCAGCAACACACCCACAGAGACAGGGTCGGGAAGCAATCAGCCCCAGCATTTT
CDR3 protein: CASNTPTETGSGSNQPQHF

clone size: .
V gene: TRBV10-2
J gene: TRBJ2-3
D gene: .
CDR3 DNA: TGCGCCAGCAGTGAGTCTTTCGGATTCGGAAATACGCAGTATTTT
CDR3 protein: CASSESFGFGNTQYF